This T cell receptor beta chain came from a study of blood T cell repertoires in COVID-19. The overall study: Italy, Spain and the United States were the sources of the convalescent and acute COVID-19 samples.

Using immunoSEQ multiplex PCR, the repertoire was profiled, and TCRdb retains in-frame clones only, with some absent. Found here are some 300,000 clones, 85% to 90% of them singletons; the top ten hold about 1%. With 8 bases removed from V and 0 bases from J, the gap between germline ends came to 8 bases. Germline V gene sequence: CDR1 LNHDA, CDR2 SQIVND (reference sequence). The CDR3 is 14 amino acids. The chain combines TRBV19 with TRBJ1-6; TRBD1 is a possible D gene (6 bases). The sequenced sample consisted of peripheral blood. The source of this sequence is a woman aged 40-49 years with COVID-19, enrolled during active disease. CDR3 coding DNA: TGTGCCAGTGGACAGAGCTCCTATAATTCACCCCTCCACTTT. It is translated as CASGQSSYNSPLHF.